Listed below are T cell receptor beta chains from one sample, sequenced in a study of a mutant IDH1 vaccine in newly diagnosed glioma. Generated by immunoSEQ multiplex PCR, the TCRdb table keeps only in-frame clones and is missing some. This table holds roughly 68,000 clones, 79% found once. Sample: PBMCs, taken from a glioma patient treated with radiotherapy, temozolomide or both. The source is a man aged 45 to 65 with glioma. CDR3s leave out the opening cysteine and the closing phenylalanine or tryptophan. A row's size may be missing; if present it is once, few, many or a size class.

j_call clone_size v_call cdr3_aa
TRBJ2-1 - TRBV7-9 ASSPILAGTYNEQF
TRBJ1-2 - TRBV30 AWSVGSLNYGYT
TRBJ1-5 - TRBV5-5 ASSRDPSNQPQH
TRBJ2-3 once TRBV2 ASRGVGDTQY
TRBJ2-2 - TRBV27 ATTSNTGELF
TRBJ1-1 - TRBV5-1 ASSWTGGASEAF
TRBJ1-1 - TRBV5-1 ASSGGSGLNTEAF
TRBJ2-7 - TRBV6-5 ASSALAGGSYEQY
TRBJ2-7 - TRBV5-1 ASSSGVRRIHEQY
TRBJ2-1 - TRBV5-1 ASSSGDVALSEQF
TRBJ1-6 once TRBV7-2 ASTQVMNSPLH
TRBJ2-7 - TRBV5-6 ASSSIDRVTYEQY
TRBJ2-7 - TRBV7-9 ASISDRSYEQY
TRBJ1-2 - TRBV19 ASSSGFGYT
TRBJ1-5 - TRBV7-8 ASSLAGQNQPQH
TRBJ2-3 - TRBV7-8 ASSLRTSGGAVDTQY
TRBJ2-7 - TRBV5-1 ASSRVSYEQY
TRBJ2-1 - TRBV10-2 ASRKDRANEQF
TRBJ2-5 few TRBV11-2 ASRRTSGADGTQY
TRBJ2-2 - TRBV7-6 ASSFSHTGELF
TRBJ1-1 once TRBV5-4 ASSLDIDTEAF
TRBJ1-1 - TRBV14 ASSRGNTEAF
TRBJ1-5 - TRBV5-5 ASSSGDQPQH
TRBJ2-7 - TRBV5-5 ASLTGNNEQY
TRBJ2-1 - TRBV6-5 ASSYSAWDREQF
TRBJ2-5 once TRBV5-1 ASSVDTGGRETQY
TRBJ2-7 - TRBV4-1 ASSQGRDNSYEQY
TRBJ2-7 - TRBV28 ASSSSPGQRSYEQY
TRBJ1-2 - TRBV6-1 ASRTGGHYGYT
TRBJ1-1 - TRBV28 ASSFMNTEAF
TRBJ2-3 - TRBV6-5 ASSFSSGGIDTQY
TRBJ2-1 - TRBV5-6 ASSLERLAVSYNEQF
TRBJ1-5 - TRBV28 ASRKVNQPQH
TRBJ2-7 few TRBV4-1 ASSYSQGGYEQY
TRBJ1-1 few TRBV4-3 ASSQDSGVNTEAF
TRBJ2-5 - TRBV11-2 ASSLAEGGWETQY
TRBJ1-2 - TRBV19 ASSGQGNYGYT
TRBJ2-7 - TRBV5-6 ASSLEQGHYEQY
TRBJ1-5 - TRBV15 ATGSRPKDNQPQH
TRBJ1-1 few TRBV5-4 ASSLVGKTMNTEAF
TRBJ2-5 - TRBV5-1 ASSFSAGGHSVGETQY
TRBJ2-3 - TRBV29-1 SAAGDSDTQY
TRBJ1-1 few TRBV11-2 ASSKGTEAF
TRBJ1-1 - TRBV4-2 ASSQERGHTEAF
TRBJ2-5 - TRBV7-9 ASSSLAGEETQY
TRBJ2-1 - TRBV5-4 ASSSSGAVYNEQF
TRBJ2-2 - TRBV5-1 ASRQQGADTGELF
TRBJ2-5 - TRBV12-2 ASRSGTSGARGETQY
TRBJ1-6 - TRBV7-9 ASSLRGQGSSPLH
TRBJ2-3 - TRBV18 ASSPGPSTDTQY
TRBJ2-3 - TRBV5-6 ASSGGESTDTQY
TRBJ1-5 - TRBV25-1 ASSGQGNQPQH
TRBJ2-6 - TRBV7-2 ASSLFRTGANVLT
TRBJ1-1 - TRBV5-1 ASSLGEGPGWTEAF
TRBJ1-5 - TRBV11-3 ASSSGQVPTYSNQPQH
TRBJ1-2 - TRBV14 ASSHVATINYGYT
TRBJ1-1 - TRBV11-2 ASSSRGVMNTEAF
TRBJ2-2 once TRBV29-1 SVVIGTNTGELF
TRBJ2-1 - TRBV6-4 ASSDRAGNEQF